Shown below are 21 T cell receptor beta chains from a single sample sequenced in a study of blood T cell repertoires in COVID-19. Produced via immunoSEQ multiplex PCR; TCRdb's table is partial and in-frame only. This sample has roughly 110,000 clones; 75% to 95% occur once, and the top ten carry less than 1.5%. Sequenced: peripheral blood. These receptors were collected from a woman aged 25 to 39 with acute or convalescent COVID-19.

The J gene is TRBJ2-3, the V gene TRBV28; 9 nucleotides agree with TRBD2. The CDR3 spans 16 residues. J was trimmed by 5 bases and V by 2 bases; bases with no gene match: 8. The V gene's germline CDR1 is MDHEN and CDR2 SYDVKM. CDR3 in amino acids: CASSLRGGGAVDTQYF. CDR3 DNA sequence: TGTGCCAGCAGTTTACGGGGCGGGGGGGCTGTAGATACGCAGTATTTT.

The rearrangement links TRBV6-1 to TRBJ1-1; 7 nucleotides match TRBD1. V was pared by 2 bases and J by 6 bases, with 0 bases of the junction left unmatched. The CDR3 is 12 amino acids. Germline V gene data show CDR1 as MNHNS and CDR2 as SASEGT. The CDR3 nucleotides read TGTGCCAGCAGTGAAAGGGGGCCTGAAGCTTTCTTT. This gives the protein CASSERGPEAFF.

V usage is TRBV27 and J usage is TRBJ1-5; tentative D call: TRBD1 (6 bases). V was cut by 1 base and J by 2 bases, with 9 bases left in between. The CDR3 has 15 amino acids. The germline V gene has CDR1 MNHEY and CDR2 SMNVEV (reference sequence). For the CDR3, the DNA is TGTGCCAGCAGTTTATATTCAGGGGGCAATCAGCCCCAGCATTTT. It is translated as CASSLYSGGNQPQHF.

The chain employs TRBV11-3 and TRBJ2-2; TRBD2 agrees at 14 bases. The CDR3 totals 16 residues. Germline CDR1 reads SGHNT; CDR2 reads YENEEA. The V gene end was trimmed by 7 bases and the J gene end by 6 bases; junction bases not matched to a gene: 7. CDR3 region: CASTGTSGRGSGELFF. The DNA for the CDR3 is TGTGCCAGCACCGGGACTAGCGGGAGAGGGTCCGGGGAGCTGTTTTTT.

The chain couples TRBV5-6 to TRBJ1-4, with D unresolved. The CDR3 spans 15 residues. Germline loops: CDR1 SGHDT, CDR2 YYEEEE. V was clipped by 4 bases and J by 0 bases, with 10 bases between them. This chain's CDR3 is CASSVAGTTNEKLFF. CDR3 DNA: TGTGCCAGCAGCGTGGCGGGGACAACTAATGAAAAACTGTTTTTT.

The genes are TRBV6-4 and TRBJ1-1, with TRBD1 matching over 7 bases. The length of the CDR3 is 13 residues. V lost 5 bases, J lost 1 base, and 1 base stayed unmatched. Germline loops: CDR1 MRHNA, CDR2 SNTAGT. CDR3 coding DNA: TGTGCCAGCAGTAGGACAGGGAACACTGAAGCTTTCTTT. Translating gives CASSRTGNTEAFF.

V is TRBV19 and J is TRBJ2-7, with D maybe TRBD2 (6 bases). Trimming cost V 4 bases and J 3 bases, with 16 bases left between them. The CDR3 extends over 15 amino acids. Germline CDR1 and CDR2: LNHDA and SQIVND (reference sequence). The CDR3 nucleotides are TGTGCCAGTAGTAAGGAGGGGAAGAACAACTACGAGCAGTACTTC. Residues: CASSKEGKNNYEQYF.

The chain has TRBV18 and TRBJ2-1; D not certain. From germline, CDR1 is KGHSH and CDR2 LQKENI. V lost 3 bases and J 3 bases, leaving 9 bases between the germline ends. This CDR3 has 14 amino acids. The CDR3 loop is CASSPYKIYNEQFF. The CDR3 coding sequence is TGTGCCAGCTCACCTTACAAAATCTACAATGAGCAGTTCTTC.

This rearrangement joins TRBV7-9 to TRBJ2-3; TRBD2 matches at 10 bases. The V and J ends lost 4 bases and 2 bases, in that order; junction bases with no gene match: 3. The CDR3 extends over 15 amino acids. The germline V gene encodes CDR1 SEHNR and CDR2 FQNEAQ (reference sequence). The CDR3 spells CASSSLAGATDTQYF. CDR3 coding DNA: TGTGCCAGCAGCTCTCTAGCGGGGGCCACAGATACGCAGTATTTT.

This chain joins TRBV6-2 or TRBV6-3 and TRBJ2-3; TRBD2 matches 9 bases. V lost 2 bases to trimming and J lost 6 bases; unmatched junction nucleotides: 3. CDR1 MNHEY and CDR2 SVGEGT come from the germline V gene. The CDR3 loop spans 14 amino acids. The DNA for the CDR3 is TGTGCCAGCAGTTACCTAGCGGGGAGGGATACGCAGTATTTT. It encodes CASSYLAGRDTQYF.

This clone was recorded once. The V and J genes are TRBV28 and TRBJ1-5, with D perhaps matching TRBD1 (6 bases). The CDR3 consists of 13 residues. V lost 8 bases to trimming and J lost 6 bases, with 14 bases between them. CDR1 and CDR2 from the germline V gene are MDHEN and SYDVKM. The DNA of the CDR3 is TGTGCCAGCCACAAGGGGGTGGCTCAGCCCCAGCATTTT. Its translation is CASHKGVAQPQHF. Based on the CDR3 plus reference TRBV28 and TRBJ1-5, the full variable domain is DVKVTQSSRYLVKRTGEKVFLECVQDMDHENMFWYRQDPGLGLRLIYFSYDVKMKEKGDIPEGYSVSREKKERFSLILESASTNQTSMYLCASHKGVAQPQHFGDGTRLSIL.

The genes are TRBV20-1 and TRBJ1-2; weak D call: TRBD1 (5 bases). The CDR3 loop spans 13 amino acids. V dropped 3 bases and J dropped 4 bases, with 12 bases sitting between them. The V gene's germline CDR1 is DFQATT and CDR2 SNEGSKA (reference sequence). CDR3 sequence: CSASVGGGYGYTF. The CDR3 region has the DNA TGCAGTGCTAGTGTCGGGGGGGGCTATGGCTACACCTTC.

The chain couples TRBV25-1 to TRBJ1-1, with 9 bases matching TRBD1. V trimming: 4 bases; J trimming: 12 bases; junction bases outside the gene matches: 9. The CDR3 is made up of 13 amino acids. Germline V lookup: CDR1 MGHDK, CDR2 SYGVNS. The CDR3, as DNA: TGTGCCAGCAGTGCCCCCGGGACAGGGTTTTCTTTCTTT. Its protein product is CASSAPGTGFSFF.

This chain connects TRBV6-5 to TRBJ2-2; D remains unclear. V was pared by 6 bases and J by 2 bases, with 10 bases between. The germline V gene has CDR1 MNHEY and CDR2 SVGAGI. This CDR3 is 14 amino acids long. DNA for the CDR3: TGTGCCAGCAGACCCCAGGCCAACACCGGGGAGCTGTTTTTT. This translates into CASRPQANTGELFF.

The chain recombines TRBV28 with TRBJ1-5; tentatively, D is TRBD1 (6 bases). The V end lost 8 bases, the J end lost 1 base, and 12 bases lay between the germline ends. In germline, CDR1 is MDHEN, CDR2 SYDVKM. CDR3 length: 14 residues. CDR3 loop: CASSPGDSNQPQHF. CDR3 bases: TGTGCCAGCTCCCCAGGGGACAGCAATCAGCCCCAGCATTTT. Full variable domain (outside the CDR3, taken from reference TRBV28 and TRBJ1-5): DVKVTQSSRYLVKRTGEKVFLECVQDMDHENMFWYRQDPGLGLRLIYFSYDVKMKEKGDIPEGYSVSREKKERFSLILESASTNQTSMYLCASSPGDSNQPQHFGDGTRLSIL.

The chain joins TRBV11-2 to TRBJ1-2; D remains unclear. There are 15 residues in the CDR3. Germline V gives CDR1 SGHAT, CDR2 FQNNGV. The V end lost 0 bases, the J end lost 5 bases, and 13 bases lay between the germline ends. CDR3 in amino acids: CASSLDRLVVYGYTF. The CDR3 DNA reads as TGTGCCAGCAGCTTAGATCGCTTAGTTGTTTATGGCTACACCTTC.

Here the CDR3 reads CASSLGGLKNSPLHF. In DNA, the CDR3 is TGTGCCAGCAGTTTAGGAGGACTCAAGAATTCACCCCTCCACTTT. The chain is built from TRBV27 and TRBJ1-6, with D uncertain. Trimming left V 2 bases short and J 7 bases short, with 12 bases between. There are 15 residues in the CDR3. Per the germline V gene, CDR1 is MNHEY and CDR2 is SMNVEV (reference sequence).

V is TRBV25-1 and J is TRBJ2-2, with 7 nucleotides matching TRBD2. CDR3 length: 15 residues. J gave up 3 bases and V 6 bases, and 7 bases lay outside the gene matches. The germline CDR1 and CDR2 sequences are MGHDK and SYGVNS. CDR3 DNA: TGTGCCAGCAGCCCGACTAGCCGGTACACCGGGGAGCTGTTTTTT. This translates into CASSPTSRYTGELFF. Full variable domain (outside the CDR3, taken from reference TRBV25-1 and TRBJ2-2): EADIYQTPRYLVIGTGKKITLECSQTMGHDKMYWYQQDPGMELHLIHYSYGVNSTEKGDLSSESTVSRIRTEHFPLTLESARPSHTSQYLCASSPTSRYTGELFFGEGSRLTVL.

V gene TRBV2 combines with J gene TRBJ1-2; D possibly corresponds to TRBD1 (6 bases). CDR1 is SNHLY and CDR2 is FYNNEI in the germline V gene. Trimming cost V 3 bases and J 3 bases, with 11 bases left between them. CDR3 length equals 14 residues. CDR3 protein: CASSDGRGDYGYTF. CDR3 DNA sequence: TGTGCCAGCAGTGATGGCAGGGGTGACTATGGCTACACCTTC. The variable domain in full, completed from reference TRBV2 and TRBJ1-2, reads EPEVTQTPSHQVTQMGQEVILRCVPISNHLYFYWYRQILGQKVEFLVSFYNNEISEKSEIFDDQFSVERPDGSNFTLKIRSTKLEDSAMYFCASSDGRGDYGYTFGSGTRLTVV.

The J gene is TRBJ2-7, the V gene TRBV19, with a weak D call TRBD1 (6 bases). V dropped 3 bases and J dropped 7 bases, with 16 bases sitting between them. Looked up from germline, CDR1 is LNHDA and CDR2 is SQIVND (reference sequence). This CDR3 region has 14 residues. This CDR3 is CASSMRAGVFEQYF. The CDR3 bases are TGTGCCAGTAGTATGCGGGCAGGGGTATTTGAGCAGTACTTC.

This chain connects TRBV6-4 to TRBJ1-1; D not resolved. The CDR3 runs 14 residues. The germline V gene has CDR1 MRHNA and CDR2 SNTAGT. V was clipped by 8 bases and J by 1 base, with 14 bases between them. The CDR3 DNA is TGTGCCAGCGCAGAGCAGCCGGGGAACACTGAAGCTTTCTTT. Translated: CASAEQPGNTEAFF.